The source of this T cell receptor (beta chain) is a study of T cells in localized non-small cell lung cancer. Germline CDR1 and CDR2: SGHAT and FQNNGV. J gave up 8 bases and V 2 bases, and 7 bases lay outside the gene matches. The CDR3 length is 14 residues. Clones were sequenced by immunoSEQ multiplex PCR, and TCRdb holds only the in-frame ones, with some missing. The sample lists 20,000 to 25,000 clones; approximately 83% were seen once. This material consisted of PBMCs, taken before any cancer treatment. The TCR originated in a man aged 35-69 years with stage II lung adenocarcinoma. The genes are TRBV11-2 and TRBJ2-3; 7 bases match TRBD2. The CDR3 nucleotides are TGTGCCAGCAGCTTAACCGACCGGGAGGTTACGCAGTATTTT. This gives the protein CASSLTDREVTQYF.